The clone carrying this T cell receptor beta chain was seen repeatedly, ten times or more. Its antigen is still unknown. This sample is part of a study of Graves' ophthalmopathy and Graves' hyperthyroidism. The CDR3 runs 11 residues. Germline V CDR1 and CDR2: KGHDR, SFDVKD. Trimming stripped 9 bases from V and 11 bases from J, with 15 bases between. Study-level findings and limits: A classifier, a 13-signature model, separated ophthalmopathy from stable hyperthyroidism with approximately 87% sensitivity and approximately 81% specificity. Blood also harbored most expanded thyroid clonotypes above 0.001 frequency.

The authors amplified TCR beta CDR3 regions, and they did so from RNA transcripts for repertoire sequencing. A first-round RT-PCR used HTBI primers, followed by a second-round multiplex PCR. TCRdb passed the multiplex PCR reads through MiXCR, listing each CDR3 protein once. The table has roughly 170,000 distinct CDR3 sequences, 30% to 45% seen once. The TCR originated in a man aged 25 to 45 with Graves' ophthalmopathy. The chain recombines TRBV24-1 with TRBJ1-1; maybe TRBD1 (6 bases). The specimen was peripheral blood. The CDR3 DNA follows: TGTGCCACCGAGAGCTGGGGGCAGGCTTTCTTT. Translation gives CATESWGQAFF.